This T cell receptor (beta chain) derives from a study of beta chain features in type 1 diabetes. Across the whole study: Cell yields, gender and age were similar in healthy donors and patients.

CDR3 length equals 13 residues. Trimming removed 3 bases at V and 9 bases at J, with 12 bases between. Germline CDR1 and CDR2: LNHDA and SQIVND (reference sequence). The study reverse transcribed the entire isolated RNA, so it sequenced expressed TCRB transcripts. The protocol was immunoSEQ multiplex PCR, while the TCRdb copy is restricted to in-frame clones and leaves out a portion. The sample contains 300,000 to 350,000 clones, 8% of which appear only once. This sequence was found in a woman aged 18-30 years in good health. This chain links TRBV19 with TRBJ2-1, with TRBD2 as a possible D gene (5 bases). The sequenced sample consisted of central memory CD4+ T cells from blood. The CDR3 coding sequence is TGTGCCAGTAGTATTAGCGTGGCGGCTGAGCAGTTCTTC. Translation: CASSISVAAEQFF. The full variable domain, rest sourced from reference TRBV19 and TRBJ2-1, is DGGITQSPKYLFRKEGQNVTLSCEQNLNHDAMYWYRQDPGQGLRLIYYSQIVNDFQKGDIAEGYSVSREKKESFPLTVTSAQKNPTAFYLCASSISVAAEQFFGPGTRLTVL.